The 18 T cell receptor beta chains presented below share a single source sample, sequenced in a study of Ad26.COV2.S vaccination and SARS-CoV-2 variants (dated by TCRdb to 2020 to 2022). The sample's treatment or condition label is to be understood as: 15 to 20 received Ad26.COV2.S at low or high dose, single or two shots; roughly 5 received placebo; per-sample allocation not given. For vaccine and placebo recipients, the sequenced repertoires came from samples collected on day 63 after the first injection. The library relied on the immunoSEQ multiplex PCR assay. Drawn from immuneACCESS, this table holds only the in-frame rearrangements with V and J called that TCRdb kept. Clones are partly lost; checked studies trace under half to an unresolved V gene and leave the rest unexplained. This sample comprises a few hundred thousand clones, roughly 85% of them detected only once. Roughly 7.4% of the sample belongs to the ten largest clones.

The sequencing used peripheral blood, collected in a trial of Ad26.COV2.S vaccine versus placebo. These receptor sequences come from a person between 18 and 65 years old who received the Ad26.COV2.S COVID-19 vaccine or a placebo.

The chain carries TRBV18 and TRBJ2-2, with TRBD2 matching 7 bases. V was clipped by 3 bases and J by 1 base; unmatched bases: 11. This CDR3 contains 18 residues. Germline lookup yields CDR1 KGHSH and CDR2 LQKENI. DNA of the CDR3: TGTGCCAGCTCACCCCTCCAGCGGCGGGGGTTGAACACCGGGGAGCTGTTTTTT. Amino acids: CASSPLQRRGLNTGELFF.

The chain carries TRBV7-2 and TRBJ2-1; no reliable D call. CDR1 is SGHTA, CDR2 FQGNSA, per germline. V dropped 1 base and J dropped 7 bases, with 11 bases sitting between them. CDR3 length equals 14 residues. CDR3 DNA sequence: TGTGCCAGCAGCTTAGACCTAGTCCTAAATGAGCAGTTCTTC. Translating gives CASSLDLVLNEQFF.

This chain connects TRBV12-5 to TRBJ1-1; D remains unclear. The V and J ends lost 4 bases and 1 base respectively, with 4 bases between them. The CDR3 length is 12 residues. CDR1 and CDR2 (germline): LGHNT, FRNRAP. CDR3 region: CASGSGNTEAFF. The DNA of the CDR3 is TGTGCTAGTGGTTCTGGGAACACTGAAGCTTTCTTT.

The chain uses TRBV2 and TRBJ1-5, with a tentative D call TRBD1 (6 bases). V was clipped by 0 bases and J by 4 bases, with 10 bases between them. The germline gives CDR1 SNHLY, CDR2 FYNNEI. The CDR3 totals 15 residues. The CDR3: CASSEAGTPNQPQHF. CDR3 nucleotides: TGTGCCAGCAGTGAAGCGGGGACACCTAATCAGCCCCAGCATTTT.

This clone was recorded once. CDR3 bases: TGCGCCAGCAGCGGAGGGACACTTAGCACAGATACGCAGTATTTT. It yields the protein CASSGGTLSTDTQYF. The V and J genes are TRBV5-1 and TRBJ2-3; D is possibly TRBD1 or TRBD2 (6 bases each). Germline assignment: CDR1 SGHRS and CDR2 YFSETQ. The germline V and J ends were trimmed by 4 bases and 0 bases, with 12 bases remaining between them. The CDR3 is 15 residues long.

As concerns this clone: This same CDR3 is encoded by further DNA sequences in the sample. The chain couples TRBV11-2 to TRBJ2-2; D unclear. This CDR3 spans 11 amino acids. V dropped 2 bases and J dropped 7 bases, with 2 bases sitting between them. Germline V lookup: CDR1 SGHAT, CDR2 FQNNGV. The CDR3 DNA is TGTGCCAGCAGCTTACTCGGGGAGCTGTTTTTT. The encoded protein is CASSLLGELFF.

The chain has TRBV14 and TRBJ1-1; D is unresolved. V dropped 11 bases and J dropped 0 bases, with 13 bases sitting between them. Germline lookup yields CDR1 SGHDN and CDR2 FVKESK. This CDR3 spans 13 amino acids. The CDR3 region has the DNA TGTGCCGTCCGTCCGCGCATGAACACTGAAGCTTTCTTT. Protein product: CAVRPRMNTEAFF.

This sequence joins TRBV19 and TRBJ2-7; 7 bases are a match to TRBD1. V lost 3 bases to trimming and J lost 0 bases; unmatched junction nucleotides: 5. The CDR3 runs to 15 residues. Germline-derived CDR1 and CDR2 are LNHDA and SQIVND (reference sequence). The CDR3 loop is CASSMTGTSSYEQYF. CDR3 DNA: TGTGCCAGTAGTATGACAGGGACCAGCTCCTACGAGCAGTACTTC.

The chain recombines TRBV11-2 with TRBJ2-7; 8 positions match TRBD2. The CDR3 has 15 residues. V lost 2 bases to trimming and J lost 4 bases; unmatched junction nucleotides: 7. Germline CDR1 is SGHAT and CDR2 is FQNNGV. The CDR3 DNA reads as TGTGCCAGCAGCTTAAAGGCCGCGGGGGGATACGAGCAGTACTTC. Translation gives CASSLKAAGGYEQYF.

This chain links TRBV11-3 with TRBJ2-7; D assignment may be TRBD1 or TRBD2 (5 bases each). V gave up 1 base and J gave up 5 bases, with 9 bases separating them. The CDR3 length is 13 residues. Germline V gives CDR1 SGHNT, CDR2 YENEEA. CDR3 bases: TGTGCCAGCAGCTTAGCCAGGGACCACGAGCAGTACTTC. This translates into CASSLARDHEQYF.

CDR3 protein: CASSLSGGGASLATQYF. CDR3 in DNA: TGTGCCAGCAGCTTAAGTGGCGGGGGGGCCAGTCTCGCGACCCAGTACTTC. The chain carries TRBV7-2 and TRBJ2-5, with 9 positions matching TRBD2. The V and J ends lost 2 bases and 7 bases, in that order; junction bases with no gene match: 14. The CDR3 consists of 17 residues. Germline CDR1 reads SGHTA; CDR2 reads FQGNSA.

The chain links TRBV5-5 to TRBJ1-2; the D gene is possibly TRBD1 (5 bases). Germline CDR1 reads SGHKS; CDR2 reads YYEKEE (reference sequence). With 2 bases removed from V and 5 bases from J, the gap between germline ends came to 28 bases. The CDR3 loop spans 19 amino acids. The CDR3 coding sequence is TGTGCCAGCAGCTTCTCTCCGGTCGGGCAGGGAGGACGACGTTATGGCTACACCTTC. It is translated as CASSFSPVGQGGRRYGYTF.

The V call is TRBV7-2, the J call TRBJ1-2; 8 bases are shared with TRBD1. Germline V lookup: CDR1 SGHTA, CDR2 FQGNSA. V lost 5 bases, J lost 0 bases, and 11 bases stayed unmatched. The CDR3 length is 17 residues. This CDR3 is CASSQFGTGGANYGYTF. The CDR3 DNA reads TGTGCCAGCAGCCAATTTGGGACAGGAGGAGCTAACTATGGCTACACCTTC.

The V call is TRBV6-5, the J call TRBJ2-5; D is undetermined. The V and J ends lost 10 bases and 2 bases respectively, with 14 bases between them. The CDR3 extends over 13 amino acids. CDR1 and CDR2 (germline): MNHEY, SVGAGI. The CDR3 loop is CAIAQSWQETQYF. The DNA for the CDR3 is TGTGCCATCGCCCAGAGCTGGCAAGAGACCCAGTACTTC.

At least ten counts were recorded for this clone. The V and J genes are TRBV14 and TRBJ1-6; TRBD1 might be the D (5 bases). Trimming pared 4 bases from V and 7 bases from J, leaving 11 bases between. CDR1 is SGHDN and CDR2 is FVKESK in the germline V gene. This CDR3 is 14 amino acids long. CDR3 protein: CASSLRGSNSPLHF. The DNA of the CDR3 is TGTGCCAGCAGCCTACGGGGCTCGAATTCACCCCTCCACTTT.

This chain links TRBV7-9 with TRBJ2-3; 7 bases map to TRBD1. The V segment lost 5 bases and the J segment 1 base; nucleotides outside the gene matches: 3. The CDR3 has 14 amino acids. Germline V gene sequence: CDR1 SEHNR, CDR2 FQNEAQ (reference sequence). CDR3 sequence reads: CASSRDSRTDTQYF. CDR3 bases: TGTGCCAGCAGCCGGGACAGCCGCACAGATACGCAGTATTTT. The variable domain in full, completed from reference TRBV7-9 and TRBJ2-3, reads DTGVSQNPRHKITKRGQNVTFRCDPISEHNRLYWYRQTLGQGPEFLTYFQNEAQLEKSRLLSDRFSAERPKGSFSTLEIQRTEQGDSAMYLCASSRDSRTDTQYFGPGTRLTVL.

V usage is TRBV19 and J usage is TRBJ2-1, with a weak D call TRBD1 (6 bases). The V gene lost 2 bases and the J gene lost 4 bases, with 12 bases spanning the gap. This CDR3 is built from 15 residues. Germline V gene data show CDR1 as LNHDA and CDR2 as SQIVND (reference sequence). This CDR3 is CASSISRGWYNEQFF. In nucleotides, the CDR3 is TGTGCCAGTAGTATATCCAGGGGCTGGTACAATGAGCAGTTCTTC. Based on the CDR3 plus reference TRBV19 and TRBJ2-1, the full variable domain is DGGITQSPKYLFRKEGQNVTLSCEQNLNHDAMYWYRQDPGQGLRLIYYSQIVNDFQKGDIAEGYSVSREKKESFPLTVTSAQKNPTAFYLCASSISRGWYNEQFFGPGTRLTVL.

This clone was picked up a small number of times. The rearrangement joins TRBV7-9 to TRBJ1-2, with D hard to call. The V end lost 1 base, the J end lost 4 bases, and 10 bases lay between the germline ends. CDR1 SEHNR and CDR2 FQNEAQ come from the germline V gene (reference sequence). The CDR3 consists of 14 residues. The CDR3 protein is CASSLGGEAYGYTF. CDR3 in DNA: TGTGCCAGCAGCTTAGGCGGGGAGGCCTATGGCTACACCTTC. The full variable domain, rest sourced from reference TRBV7-9 and TRBJ1-2, is DTGVSQNPRHKITKRGQNVTFRCDPISEHNRLYWYRQTLGQGPEFLTYFQNEAQLEKSRLLSDRFSAERPKGSFSTLEIQRTEQGDSAMYLCASSLGGEAYGYTFGSGTRLTVV.